A selection of T cell receptor beta chains follows, all from one sample in a study of blood T cell repertoires in COVID-19. Clones were read by immunoSEQ multiplex PCR, and TCRdb kept only the in-frame ones, dropping some. The sample has more than 150,000 clones, 90% seen once; the top ten hold approximately 0.5%. Material for sequencing was peripheral blood. The receptors originated from a man aged 45-65 years with acute or convalescent COVID-19. Both conserved end residues are part of each CDR3. The D gene is left open where the match is weak.

len,v_gene,d_gene,j_gene,CDR3aa
15,TRBV2,TRBD1,TRBJ1-6,CASWRGQARNSPLHF
20,TRBV3-1/TRBV3-2,TRBD1,TRBJ1-2,CASSQDGYGTGVWSNYGYTF
11,TRBV30,-,TRBJ1-1,CAWSVQVEAFF
18,TRBV5-1,TRBD2,TRBJ2-4,CASSLAGETSARRNIQYF
14,TRBV18,-,TRBJ2-2,CASSLADATGELFF
12,TRBV7-9,-,TRBJ1-2,CASSAPGGGYTF
16,TRBV7-3,-,TRBJ1-1,CASRHRPGHTNTEAFF
15,TRBV18,TRBD2,TRBJ2-3,CASSIPSGSTDTQYF
14,TRBV5-1,-,TRBJ1-6,CASSLPQADSPLHF
13,TRBV24-1,-,TRBJ2-4,CATSDRGSRIQYF
13,TRBV7-6,-,TRBJ2-7,CASGPSDTYEQYF
14,TRBV6-5,-,TRBJ1-2,CASRRGENNYGYTF
13,TRBV27,-,TRBJ1-6,CASSSSGNSPLHF
16,TRBV28,TRBD1,TRBJ2-3,CASSLQGALGWDTQYF
16,TRBV5-1,TRBD1,TRBJ1-1,CASNSLGRGLDTEAFF
17,TRBV6-2/TRBV6-3,TRBD2,TRBJ2-3,CASSKGLAGGSTDTQYF
13,TRBV29-1,-,TRBJ2-1,CSVVAGSYNEQFF
16,TRBV11-2,TRBD2,TRBJ2-1,CASSSLSRGVRNEQFF
16,TRBV4-3,-,TRBJ2-2,CASSQDPGQNTGELFF
14,TRBV13,-,TRBJ2-2,CASRRRAATGELFF
13,TRBV19,-,TRBJ1-3,CASSGLSGNTIYF
15,TRBV18,-,TRBJ1-1,CASSQAAGLNTEAFF
17,TRBV10-3,TRBD1,TRBJ1-1,CAISESPSGQGNTEAFF
16,TRBV10-3,TRBD2,TRBJ2-2,CATSPGTSGYTGELFF
17,TRBV29-1,-,TRBJ2-2,CSVEERRGGAPTGELFF
16,TRBV27,TRBD1,TRBJ2-7,CASSALPGQGSYEQYF
13,TRBV30,-,TRBJ1-6,CAWSLAGGSPLHF
16,TRBV21-1,-,TRBJ2-3,CASSPQREGGQDTQYF
12,TRBV27,-,TRBJ2-3,CASSFNTDTQYF
15,TRBV9,TRBD2,TRBJ2-7,CASSALWGGDSEQYF
13,TRBV7-9,TRBD1,TRBJ1-2,CASSSQGADGYTF
20,TRBV4-3,-,TRBJ1-4,CASSQDHPTVFRSTNEKLFF
14,TRBV14,TRBD2,TRBJ2-5,CASSRSLAVETQYF
14,TRBV5-3,TRBD1,TRBJ1-1,CARNPQGAATEAFF
16,TRBV7-9,TRBD2,TRBJ2-7,CASSLAPTSGSHEQYF
16,TRBV3-1/TRBV3-2,-,TRBJ2-5,CASSQDLTSQGETQYF
14,TRBV5-1,-,TRBJ2-3,CASSLGTPTDTQYF
15,TRBV4-2,TRBD2,TRBJ2-7,CASSQDGTSPYEQYF
16,TRBV29-1,TRBD2,TRBJ2-5,CSVDRLAGGPEETQYF
15,TRBV2,TRBD1,TRBJ1-1,CASSEEGAGRTEAFF
13,TRBV7-3,-,TRBJ2-4,CASSSGQGNIQYF
17,TRBV4-1,TRBD1,TRBJ1-5,CASSQGTGGERNQPQHF
14,TRBV28,-,TRBJ1-2,CASSLSLISSQGYF
14,TRBV6-6,-,TRBJ1-2,CASRTGTESYGYTF
11,TRBV30,-,TRBJ1-2,CAWSRGDGYTF
13,TRBV4-3,-,TRBJ1-1,CASSQEQTDEAFF
16,TRBV3-1/TRBV3-2,-,TRBJ2-2,CASREGVREDAGELFF
13,TRBV10-3,-,TRBJ2-2,CAISAAGPGELFF
14,TRBV19,TRBD2,TRBJ2-5,CASGPGLAEETQYF
13,TRBV7-9,-,TRBJ1-1,CASSRQGGTEAFF
16,TRBV29-1,TRBD1,TRBJ1-2,CSVAKGQAEANYGYTF
15,TRBV19,-,TRBJ1-5,CASSIGGGGNQPQHF
14,TRBV28,-,TRBJ1-5,CASSFEYRAQPQHF
13,TRBV7-3,TRBD2,TRBJ2-3,CASSSAGADTQYF